The 2 T cell receptor beta chains presented below share a single source sample, sequenced in a study of shared clonotypes between healthy human individuals. Clones were read by immunoSEQ multiplex PCR, and TCRdb kept only the in-frame ones, dropping some. Of 1.4 million or so clones in the sample, 97% to 99% are singletons; the top ten hold 0.36%. The sequencing input was naive CD4+ T cells sorted from blood. Stated subset: CD45RA+ positively selected. The origin of the receptors is a man younger than 45 in good health.

This clone came up once. This chain uses TRBV5-1 with TRBJ2-5; 10 nucleotides line up with TRBD1. Germline-derived CDR1 and CDR2 are SGHRS and YFSETQ. V dropped 4 bases and J dropped 1; count of bases not matched to a gene: 4. CDR3 length: 15 residues. The CDR3 is CASSGGTGVQETQYF. The CDR3 nucleotides are TGCGCCAGCAGCGGAGGGACAGGGGTCCAAGAGACCCAGTACTTC.

The CDR3: CASSRLGVREQYF. The DNA of the CDR3 is TGTGCCAGCAGTCGGCTGGGAGTGCGAGAGCAGTACTTC. The chain recombines TRBV7-6 with TRBJ2-7; TRBD2 might be the D (5 bases). The CDR3 runs to 13 residues. Trimming removed 6 bases from V and 7 bases from J, with 16 bases in between. The germline V gene encodes CDR1 SGHVS and CDR2 FNYEAQ.